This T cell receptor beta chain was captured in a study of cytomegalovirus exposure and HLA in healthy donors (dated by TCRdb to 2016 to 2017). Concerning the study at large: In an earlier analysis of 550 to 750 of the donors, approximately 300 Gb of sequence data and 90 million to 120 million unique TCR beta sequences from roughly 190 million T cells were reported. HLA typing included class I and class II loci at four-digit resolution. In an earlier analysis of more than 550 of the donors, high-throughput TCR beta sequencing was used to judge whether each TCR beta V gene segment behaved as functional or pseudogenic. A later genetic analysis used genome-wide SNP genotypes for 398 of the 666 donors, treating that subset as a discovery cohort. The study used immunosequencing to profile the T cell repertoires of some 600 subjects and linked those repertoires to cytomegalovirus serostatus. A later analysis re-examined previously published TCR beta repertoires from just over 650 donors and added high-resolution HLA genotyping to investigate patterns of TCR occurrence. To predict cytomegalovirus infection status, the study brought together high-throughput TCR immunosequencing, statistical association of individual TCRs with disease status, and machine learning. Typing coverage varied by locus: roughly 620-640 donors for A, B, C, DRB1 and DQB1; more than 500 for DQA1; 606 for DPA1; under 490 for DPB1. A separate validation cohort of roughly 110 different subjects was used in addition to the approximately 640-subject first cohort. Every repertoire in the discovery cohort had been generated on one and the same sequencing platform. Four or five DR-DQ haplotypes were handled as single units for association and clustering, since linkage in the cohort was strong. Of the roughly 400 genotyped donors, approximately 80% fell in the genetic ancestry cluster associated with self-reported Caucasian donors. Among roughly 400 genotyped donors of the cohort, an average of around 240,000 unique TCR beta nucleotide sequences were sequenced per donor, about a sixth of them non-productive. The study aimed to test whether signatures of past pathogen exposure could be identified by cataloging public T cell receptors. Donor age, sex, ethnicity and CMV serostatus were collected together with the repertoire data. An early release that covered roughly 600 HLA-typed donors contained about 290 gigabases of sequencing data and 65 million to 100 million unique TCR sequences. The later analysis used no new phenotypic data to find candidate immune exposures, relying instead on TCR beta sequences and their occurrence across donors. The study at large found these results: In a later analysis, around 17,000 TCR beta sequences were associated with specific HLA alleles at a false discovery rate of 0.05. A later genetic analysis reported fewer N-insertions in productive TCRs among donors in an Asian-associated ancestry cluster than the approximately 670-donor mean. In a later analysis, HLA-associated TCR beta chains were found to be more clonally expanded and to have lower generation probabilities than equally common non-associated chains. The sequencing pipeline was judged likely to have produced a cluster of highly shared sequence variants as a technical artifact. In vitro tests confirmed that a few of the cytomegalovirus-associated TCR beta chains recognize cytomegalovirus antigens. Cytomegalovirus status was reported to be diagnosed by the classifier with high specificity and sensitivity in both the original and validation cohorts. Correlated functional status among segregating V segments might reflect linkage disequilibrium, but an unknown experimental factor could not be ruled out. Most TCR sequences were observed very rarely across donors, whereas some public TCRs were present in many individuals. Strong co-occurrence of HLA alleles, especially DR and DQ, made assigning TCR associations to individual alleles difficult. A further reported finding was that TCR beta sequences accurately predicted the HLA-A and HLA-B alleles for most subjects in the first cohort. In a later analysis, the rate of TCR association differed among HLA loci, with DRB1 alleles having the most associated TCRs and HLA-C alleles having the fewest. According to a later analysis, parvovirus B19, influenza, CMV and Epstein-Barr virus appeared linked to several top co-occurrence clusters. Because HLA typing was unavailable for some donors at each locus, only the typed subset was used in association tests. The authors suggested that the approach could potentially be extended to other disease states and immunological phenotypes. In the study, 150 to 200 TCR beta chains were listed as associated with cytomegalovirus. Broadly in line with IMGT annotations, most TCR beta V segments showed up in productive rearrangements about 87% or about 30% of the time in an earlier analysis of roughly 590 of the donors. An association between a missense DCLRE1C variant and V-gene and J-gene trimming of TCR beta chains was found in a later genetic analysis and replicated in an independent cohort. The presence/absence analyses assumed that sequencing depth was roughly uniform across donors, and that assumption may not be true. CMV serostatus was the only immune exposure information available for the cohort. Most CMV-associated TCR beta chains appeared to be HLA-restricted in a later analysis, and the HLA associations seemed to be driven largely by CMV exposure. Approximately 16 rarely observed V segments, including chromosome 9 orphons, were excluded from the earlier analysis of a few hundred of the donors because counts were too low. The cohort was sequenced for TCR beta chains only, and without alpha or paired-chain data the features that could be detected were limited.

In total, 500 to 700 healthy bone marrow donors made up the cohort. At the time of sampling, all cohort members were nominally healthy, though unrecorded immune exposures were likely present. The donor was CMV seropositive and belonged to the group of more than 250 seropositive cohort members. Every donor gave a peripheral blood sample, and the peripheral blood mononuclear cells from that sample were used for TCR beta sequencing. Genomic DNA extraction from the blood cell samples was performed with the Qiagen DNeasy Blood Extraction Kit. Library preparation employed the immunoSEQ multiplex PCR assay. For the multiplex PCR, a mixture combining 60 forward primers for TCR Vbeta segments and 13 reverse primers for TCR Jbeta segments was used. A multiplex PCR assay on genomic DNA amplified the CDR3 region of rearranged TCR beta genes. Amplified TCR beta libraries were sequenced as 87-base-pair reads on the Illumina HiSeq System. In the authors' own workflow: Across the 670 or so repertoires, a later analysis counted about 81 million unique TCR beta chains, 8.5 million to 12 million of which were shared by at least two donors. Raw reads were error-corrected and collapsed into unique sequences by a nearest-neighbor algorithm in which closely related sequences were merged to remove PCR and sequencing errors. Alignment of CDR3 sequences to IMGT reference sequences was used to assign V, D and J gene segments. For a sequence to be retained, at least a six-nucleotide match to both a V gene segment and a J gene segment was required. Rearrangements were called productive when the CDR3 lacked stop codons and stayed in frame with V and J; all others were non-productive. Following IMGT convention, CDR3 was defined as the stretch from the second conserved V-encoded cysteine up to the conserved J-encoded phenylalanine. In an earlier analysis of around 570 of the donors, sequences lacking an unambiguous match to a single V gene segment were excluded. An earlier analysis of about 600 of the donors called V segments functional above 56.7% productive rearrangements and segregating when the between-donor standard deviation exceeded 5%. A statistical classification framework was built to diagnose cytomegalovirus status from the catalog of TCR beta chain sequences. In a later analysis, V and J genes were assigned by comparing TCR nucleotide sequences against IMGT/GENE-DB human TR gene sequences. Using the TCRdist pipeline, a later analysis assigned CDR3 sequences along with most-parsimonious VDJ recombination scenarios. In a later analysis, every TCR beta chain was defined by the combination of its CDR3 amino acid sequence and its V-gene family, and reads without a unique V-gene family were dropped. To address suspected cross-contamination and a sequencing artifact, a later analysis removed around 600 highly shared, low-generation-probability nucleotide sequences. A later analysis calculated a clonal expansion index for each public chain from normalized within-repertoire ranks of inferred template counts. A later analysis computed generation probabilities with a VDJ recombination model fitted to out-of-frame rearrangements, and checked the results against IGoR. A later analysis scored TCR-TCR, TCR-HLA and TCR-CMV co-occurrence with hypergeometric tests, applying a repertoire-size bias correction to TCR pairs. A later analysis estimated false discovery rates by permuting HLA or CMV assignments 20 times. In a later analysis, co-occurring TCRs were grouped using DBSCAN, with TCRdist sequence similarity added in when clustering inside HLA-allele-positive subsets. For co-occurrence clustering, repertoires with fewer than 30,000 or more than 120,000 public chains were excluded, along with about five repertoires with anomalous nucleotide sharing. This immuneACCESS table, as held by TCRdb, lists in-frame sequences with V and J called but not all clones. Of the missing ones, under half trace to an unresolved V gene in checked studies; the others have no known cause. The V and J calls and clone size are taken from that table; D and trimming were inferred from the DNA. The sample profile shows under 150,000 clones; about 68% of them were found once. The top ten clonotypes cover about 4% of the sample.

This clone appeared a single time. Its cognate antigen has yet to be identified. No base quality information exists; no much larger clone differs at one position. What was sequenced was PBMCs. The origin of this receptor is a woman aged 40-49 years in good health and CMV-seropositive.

At the DNA level, the sequence is TGTGCCAGCAGTTACTCGACAGGGGGCATAAACTACGAGCAGTACTTC. The encoded protein is CASSYSTGGINYEQYF. The chain was built from TRBV6-5 and TRBJ2-7, with TRBD1 identical over 10 junction bases. The cysteine opens and the phenylalanine closes a CDR3 of 16 amino acids. Only the CDR3 DNA stays, 48 bases, in frame from base 1. Germline trimming: 0 bases from V, 3 bases from J; junction bases outside gene matches: 5. From the germline V gene, CDR1 is MNHEY and CDR2 is SVGAGI.